This TCR beta chain was captured by sequencing in a study of blood T cell repertoires in COVID-19. Study in general: Sites across the United States, Italy and Spain contributed samples from acute and convalescent COVID-19. The cDNA or gDNA used as material had been derived from T cells, B-cell-depleted T cells, or PBMCs.

The CDR3 contains 14 residues. The germline V gene encodes CDR1 ENHRY and CDR2 SYGVKD. The V segment lost 5 bases and the J segment 3 bases; nucleotides outside the gene matches: 5. Methods used by the authors: How many nucleated cells were present was estimated from reference gene primer amplification. Profiled with immunoSEQ multiplex PCR; TCRdb holds only in-frame clones, not every one. V, J and clone size were drawn from that table, and D and trimming were deduced from the DNA. The table records about 120,000 clones, over 75% of them present only once. This receptor was identified in a man aged 65 to 79 with active or convalescent COVID-19. Sequencing input: peripheral blood. The rearrangement links TRBV10-3 to TRBJ2-7; 9 nucleotides agree with TRBD1. CDR3 residues: CAISPGQGHYEQYF. The CDR3, as DNA: TGTGCCATCAGTCCGGGACAGGGTCACTACGAGCAGTACTTC.